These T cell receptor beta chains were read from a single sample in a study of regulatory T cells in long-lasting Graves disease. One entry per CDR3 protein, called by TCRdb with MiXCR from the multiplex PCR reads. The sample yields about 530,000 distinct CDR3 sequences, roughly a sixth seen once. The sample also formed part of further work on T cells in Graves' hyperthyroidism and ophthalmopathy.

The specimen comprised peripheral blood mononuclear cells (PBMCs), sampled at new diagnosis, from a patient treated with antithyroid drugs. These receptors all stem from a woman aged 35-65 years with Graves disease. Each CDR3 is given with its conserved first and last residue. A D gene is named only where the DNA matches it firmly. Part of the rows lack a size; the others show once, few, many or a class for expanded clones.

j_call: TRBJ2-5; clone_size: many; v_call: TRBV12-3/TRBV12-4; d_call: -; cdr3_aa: CASSSRSLQETQYF; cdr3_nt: TGTGCCAGCAGTTCCCGAAGCCTCCAAGAGACCCAGTACTTC
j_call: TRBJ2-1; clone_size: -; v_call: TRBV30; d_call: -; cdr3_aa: CAWSVRFGGQKSYNEQFF; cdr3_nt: TGTGCCTGGAGTGTACGTTTCGGGGGGCAGAAGTCCTACAATGAGCAGTTCTTC
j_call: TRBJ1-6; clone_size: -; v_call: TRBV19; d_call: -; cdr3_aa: CASSITGSYNSPLHF; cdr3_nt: TGTGCCAGTAGTATAACGGGCTCCTATAATTCACCCCTCCACTTT
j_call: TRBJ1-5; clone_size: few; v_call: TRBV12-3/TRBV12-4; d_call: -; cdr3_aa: CASSLRGEPQHF; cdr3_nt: TGTGCCAGCAGTTTACGGGGGGAGCCCCAGCATTTT
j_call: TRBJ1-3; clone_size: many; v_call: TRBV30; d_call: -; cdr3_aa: CAWSVVVGNTIYF; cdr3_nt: TGTGCCTGGAGTGTAGTTGTAGGAAACACCATATATTTT
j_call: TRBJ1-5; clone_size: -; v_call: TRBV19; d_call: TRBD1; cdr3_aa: CASSIAVTGNQPQHF; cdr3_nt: TGTGCCAGTAGTATAGCGGTGACAGGGAATCAGCCCCAGCATTTT
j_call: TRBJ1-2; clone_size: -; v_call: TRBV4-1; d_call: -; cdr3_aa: CASSHLSTDSPNYGYTF; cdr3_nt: TGCGCCAGCAGCCACCTCTCAACGGACAGTCCCAACTATGGCTACACCTTC
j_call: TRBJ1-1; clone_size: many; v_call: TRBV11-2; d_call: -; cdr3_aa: CASSLSIDLSSRYTEAFF; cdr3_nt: TGTGCCAGCAGCTTAAGCATCGATCTGTCATCCCGGTACACTGAAGCTTTCTTT
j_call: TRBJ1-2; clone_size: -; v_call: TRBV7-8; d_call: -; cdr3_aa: CASSLEPAGERNGYTF; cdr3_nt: TGTGCCAGCAGCTTAGAACCCGCAGGGGAGAGGAATGGCTACACCTTC
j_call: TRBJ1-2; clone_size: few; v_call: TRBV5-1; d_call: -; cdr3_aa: CASSLAQGSNYGYTF; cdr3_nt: TGCGCCAGCAGCTTGGCCCAAGGAAGTAACTATGGCTACACCTTC
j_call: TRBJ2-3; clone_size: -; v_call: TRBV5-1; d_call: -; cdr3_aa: CASSLTGTETQYF; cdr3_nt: TGCGCCAGCAGCTTGACAGGGACGGAAACGCAGTATTTT
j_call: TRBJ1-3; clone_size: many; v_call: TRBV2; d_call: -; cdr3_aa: CASSEQGGGNTIYF; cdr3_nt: TGTGCCAGCAGTGAACAGGGAGGTGGAAACACCATATATTTT
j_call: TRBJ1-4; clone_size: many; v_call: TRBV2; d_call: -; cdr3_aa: CASSDSGTNEKLFF; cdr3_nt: TGTGCCAGCAGTGACAGTGGCACTAATGAAAAACTGTTTTTT
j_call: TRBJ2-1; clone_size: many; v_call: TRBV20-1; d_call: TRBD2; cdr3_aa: CSAPLAGGPGEQFF; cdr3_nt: TGCAGTGCTCCACTAGCGGGGGGGCCTGGTGAGCAGTTCTTC
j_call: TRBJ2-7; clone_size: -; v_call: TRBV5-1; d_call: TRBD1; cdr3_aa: CASRSGTGIYEQYF; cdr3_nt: TGCGCCAGCAGGTCCGGGACAGGAATCTACGAGCAGTACTTC
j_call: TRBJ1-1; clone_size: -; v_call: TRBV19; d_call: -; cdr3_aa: CASRGMTANTEAFF; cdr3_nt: TGTGCCAGTAGGGGAATGACAGCGAACACTGAAGCTTTCTTT
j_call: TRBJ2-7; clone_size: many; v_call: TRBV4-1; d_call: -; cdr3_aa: CASSQVDRSSYEQYF; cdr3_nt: TGCGCCAGCAGCCAGGTGGATAGGAGCTCCTACGAGCAGTACTTC
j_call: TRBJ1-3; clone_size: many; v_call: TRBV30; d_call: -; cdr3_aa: CAWDPWGLGNTIYF; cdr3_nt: TGTGCCTGGGATCCCTGGGGGCTCGGAAACACCATATATTTT
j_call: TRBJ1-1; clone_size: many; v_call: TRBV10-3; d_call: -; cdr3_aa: CAISESASTGGTEAFF; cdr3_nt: TGTGCCATCAGTGAGTCGGCGTCAACTGGGGGGACTGAAGCTTTCTTT
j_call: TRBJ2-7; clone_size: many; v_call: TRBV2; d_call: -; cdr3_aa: CASSGEQGYEQYF; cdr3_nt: TGTGCCAGCAGTGGAGAACAGGGCTACGAGCAGTACTTC
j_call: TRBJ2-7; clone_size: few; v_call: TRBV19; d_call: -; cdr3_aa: CASSIGATYEQYF; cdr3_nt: TGTGCCAGTAGTATTGGGGCAACCTACGAGCAGTACTTC
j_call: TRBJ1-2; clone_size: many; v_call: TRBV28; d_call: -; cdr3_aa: CAGSATPTFGYTF; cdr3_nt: TGTGCCGGCTCGGCGACCCCGACCTTCGGCTACACCTTC
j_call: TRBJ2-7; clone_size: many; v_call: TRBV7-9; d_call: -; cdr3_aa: CASSLADRYEQYF; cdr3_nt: TGTGCCAGCAGCTTAGCAGACCGATACGAGCAGTACTTC
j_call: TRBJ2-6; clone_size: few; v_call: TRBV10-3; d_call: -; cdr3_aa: CAISRTGANVLTF; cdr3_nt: TGTGCCATCAGTAGGACTGGGGCCAACGTCCTGACTTTC
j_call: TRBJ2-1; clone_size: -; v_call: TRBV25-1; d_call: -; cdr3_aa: CASSEYEGPQNEQFF; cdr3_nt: TGTGCCAGCAGTGAATATGAGGGGCCTCAGAATGAGCAGTTCTTC
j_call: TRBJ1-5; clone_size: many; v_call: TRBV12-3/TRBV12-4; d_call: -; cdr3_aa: CASSSGSRGAQPQHF; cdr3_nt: TGTGCCAGCAGTTCCGGGAGTAGGGGGGCGCAGCCCCAGCATTTT
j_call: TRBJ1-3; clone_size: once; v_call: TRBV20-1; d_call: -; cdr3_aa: CSAPGGTNSFLGGNTIYF; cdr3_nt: TGCAGTGCTCCGGGCGGGACAAATTCCTTTCTGGGAGGAAACACCATATATTTT
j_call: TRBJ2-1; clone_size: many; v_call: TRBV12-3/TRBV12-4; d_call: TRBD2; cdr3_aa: CASDGTSGEENEQFF; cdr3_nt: TGTGCCAGCGATGGGACTAGCGGCGAAGAAAATGAGCAGTTCTTC
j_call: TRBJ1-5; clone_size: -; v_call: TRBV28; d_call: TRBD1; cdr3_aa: CASSLGRGLQPQHF; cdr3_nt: TGTGCCAGCAGTTTGGGCAGGGGGCTTCAGCCCCAGCATTTT
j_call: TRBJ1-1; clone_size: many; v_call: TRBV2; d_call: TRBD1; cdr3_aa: CARQDRDLNTEAFF; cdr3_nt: TGTGCCCGTCAAGACAGGGACTTGAACACTGAAGCTTTCTTT
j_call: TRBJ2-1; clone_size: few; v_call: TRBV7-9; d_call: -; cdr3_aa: CASSSEDWGAGEQFF; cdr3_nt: TGTGCCAGCAGCTCCGAGGACTGGGGGGCCGGGGAGCAGTTCTTC
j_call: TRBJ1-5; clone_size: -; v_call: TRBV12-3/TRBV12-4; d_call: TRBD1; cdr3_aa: CASSSRTGGSNQPQHF; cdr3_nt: TGTGCCAGCAGTTCCCGGACAGGGGGCAGCAATCAGCCCCAGCATTTT
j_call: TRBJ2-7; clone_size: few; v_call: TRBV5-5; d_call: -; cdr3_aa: CASSLRPSFTYEQYF; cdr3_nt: TGTGCCAGCAGCTTGCGGCCTTCCTTCACCTACGAGCAGTACTTC
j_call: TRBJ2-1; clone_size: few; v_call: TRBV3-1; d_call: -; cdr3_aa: CASSGWRAENEQFF; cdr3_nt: TGTGCCAGCAGCGGATGGCGGGCGGAGAATGAGCAGTTCTTC
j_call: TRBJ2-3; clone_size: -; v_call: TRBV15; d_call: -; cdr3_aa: CVTSREQHTDTQYF; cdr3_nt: TGTGTCACCAGCAGAGAACAGCACACAGATACGCAGTATTTT
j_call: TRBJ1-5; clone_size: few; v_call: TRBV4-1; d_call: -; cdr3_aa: CASSQIGDQPRHF; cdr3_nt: TGCGCCAGCAGCCAGATCGGAGATCAGCCCCGGCATTTT
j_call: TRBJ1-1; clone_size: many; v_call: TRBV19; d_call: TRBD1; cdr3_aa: CASSPRDRDTEAFF; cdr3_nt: TGTGCCAGCTCACCACGGGACAGGGACACTGAAGCTTTCTTT
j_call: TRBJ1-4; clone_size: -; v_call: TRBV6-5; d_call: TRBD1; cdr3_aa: CASSYTGTGDEKLFF; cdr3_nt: TGTGCCAGCAGTTACACCGGGACAGGGGATGAAAAACTGTTTTTT
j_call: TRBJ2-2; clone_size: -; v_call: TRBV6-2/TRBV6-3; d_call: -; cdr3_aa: CASSYGVDTRELFF; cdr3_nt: TGTGCCAGCAGTTACGGGGTCGACACCAGGGAGCTGTTTTTT
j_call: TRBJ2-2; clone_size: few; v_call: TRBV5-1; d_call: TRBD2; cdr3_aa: CASSSQTSGAHTGELFF; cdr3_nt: TGCGCCAGCAGCTCCCAAACTAGCGGGGCTCACACCGGGGAGCTGTTTTTT
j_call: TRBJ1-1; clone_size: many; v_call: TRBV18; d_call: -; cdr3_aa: CASSPQRSRDTEAFF; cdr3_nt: TGTGCCAGCTCACCCCAGAGATCGCGGGACACTGAAGCTTTCTTT
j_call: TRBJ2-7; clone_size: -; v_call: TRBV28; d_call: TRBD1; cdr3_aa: CASSLRGPSYEQYF; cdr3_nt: TGTGCCAGCAGTTTAAGGGGGCCCTCCTACGAGCAGTACTTC
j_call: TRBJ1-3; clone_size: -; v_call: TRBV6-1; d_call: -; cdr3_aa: CASSDLGDTIYF; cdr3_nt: TGTGCCAGCAGCGACTTAGGGGACACCATATATTTT
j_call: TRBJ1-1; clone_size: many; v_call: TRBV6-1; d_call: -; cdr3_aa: CASSTAPGTMNTEAFF; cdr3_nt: TGTGCCAGCAGTACCGCCCCGGGGACAATGAACACTGAAGCTTTCTTT
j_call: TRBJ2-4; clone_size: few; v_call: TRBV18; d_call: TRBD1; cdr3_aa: CASSPPQGEGAKNIQYF; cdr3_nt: TGTGCCAGCTCACCGCCACAGGGGGAAGGGGCCAAAAACATTCAGTACTTC
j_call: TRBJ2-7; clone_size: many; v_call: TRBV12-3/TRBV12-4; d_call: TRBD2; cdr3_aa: CASSRMRRGNEQYF; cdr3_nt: TGTGCCAGCAGTCGAATGAGGCGGGGGAACGAGCAGTACTTC
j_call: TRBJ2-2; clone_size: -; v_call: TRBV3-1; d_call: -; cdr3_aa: CASSQEKNTGELFF; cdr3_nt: TGTGCCAGCAGCCAAGAAAAGAACACCGGGGAGCTGTTTTTT
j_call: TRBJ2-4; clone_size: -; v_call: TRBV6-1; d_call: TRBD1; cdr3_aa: CASSLTGQNIQYF; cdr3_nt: TGTGCCAGCAGCCTGACAGGGCAAAACATTCAGTACTTC
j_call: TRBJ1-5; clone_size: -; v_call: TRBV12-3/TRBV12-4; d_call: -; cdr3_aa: CASSIENQPQHF; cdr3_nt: TGTGCCAGCAGTATAGAGAATCAGCCCCAGCATTTT
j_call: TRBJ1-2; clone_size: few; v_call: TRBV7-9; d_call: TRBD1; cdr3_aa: CASSPQPGGYGYTF; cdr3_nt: TGTGCCAGCAGCCCCCAGCCAGGGGGCTATGGCTACACCTTC
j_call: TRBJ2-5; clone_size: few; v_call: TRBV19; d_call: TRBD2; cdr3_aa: CASSSLTSSETQYF; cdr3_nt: TGTGCCAGTAGTTCCCTGACTAGCTCAGAGACCCAGTACTTC
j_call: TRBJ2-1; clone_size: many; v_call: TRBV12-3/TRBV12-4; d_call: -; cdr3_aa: CASSLSLTTGNEQFF; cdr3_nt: TGTGCCAGCAGTTTGAGTCTTACCACGGGGAATGAGCAGTTCTTC
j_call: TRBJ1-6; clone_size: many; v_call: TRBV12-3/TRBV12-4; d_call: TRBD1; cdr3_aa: CASSSGQGSSPLHF; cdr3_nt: TGTGCCAGCAGTTCGGGACAGGGCAGCTCACCCCTCCACTTT
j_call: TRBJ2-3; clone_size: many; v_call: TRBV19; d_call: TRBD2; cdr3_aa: CASSSSGGRGTQYF; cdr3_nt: TGTGCCAGTAGTTCTAGCGGGGGTCGAGGTACGCAGTATTTT
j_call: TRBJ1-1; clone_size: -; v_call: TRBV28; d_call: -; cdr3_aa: CASSPGVGPPGTEAFF; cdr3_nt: TGTGCCAGCTCACCAGGGGTGGGGCCCCCGGGGACTGAAGCTTTCTTT
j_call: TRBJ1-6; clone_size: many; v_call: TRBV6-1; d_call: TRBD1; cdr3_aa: CASSELGQGRSPLHF; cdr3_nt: TGTGCCAGCAGTGAATTGGGACAGGGAAGGTCACCCCTCCACTTT
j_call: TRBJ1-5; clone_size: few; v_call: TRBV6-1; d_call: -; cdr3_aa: CATGAWGQPQHF; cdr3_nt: TGTGCCACCGGGGCTTGGGGTCAGCCCCAGCATTTT
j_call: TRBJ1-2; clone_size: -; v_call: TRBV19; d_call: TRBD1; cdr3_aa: CASSIREGQGNRGYTF; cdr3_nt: TGTGCCAGTAGTATTAGGGAGGGACAGGGGAATAGAGGCTACACCTTC
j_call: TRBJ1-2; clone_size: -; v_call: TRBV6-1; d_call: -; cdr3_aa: CASSTSRADDYGYTF; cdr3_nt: TGTGCCAGCAGCACCTCCAGGGCGGATGACTATGGCTACACCTTC
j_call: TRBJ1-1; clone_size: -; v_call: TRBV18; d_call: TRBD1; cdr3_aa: CASSRNTGQGAYTEAFF; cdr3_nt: TGTGCCAGCTCACGAAACACGGGACAGGGGGCTTACACTGAAGCTTTCTTT